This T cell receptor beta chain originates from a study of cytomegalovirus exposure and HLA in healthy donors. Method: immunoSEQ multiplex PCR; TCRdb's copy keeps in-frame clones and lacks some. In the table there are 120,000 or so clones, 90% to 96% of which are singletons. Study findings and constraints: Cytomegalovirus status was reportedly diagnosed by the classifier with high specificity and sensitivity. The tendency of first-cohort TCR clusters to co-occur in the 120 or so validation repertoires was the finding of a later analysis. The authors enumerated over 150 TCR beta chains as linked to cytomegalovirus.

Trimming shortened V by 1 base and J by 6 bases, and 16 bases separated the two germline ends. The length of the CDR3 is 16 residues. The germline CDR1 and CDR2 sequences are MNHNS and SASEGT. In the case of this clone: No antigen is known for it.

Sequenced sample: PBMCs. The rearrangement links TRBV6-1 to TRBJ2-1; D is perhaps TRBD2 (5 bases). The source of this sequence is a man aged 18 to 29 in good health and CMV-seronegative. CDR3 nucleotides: TGTGCCAGCAGTGAAGAGGGAATAGCGAGGTTCAATGAGCAGTTCTTC. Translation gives CASSEEGIARFNEQFF.